Included here is one TCR beta chain sequence, with context. Profiling relied on immunoSEQ multiplex PCR, and the TCRdb table lists in-frame clones only, not all of them. The sample lists approximately 150,000 clones, 88% occurring once. This specimen comes from a study of blood T cell repertoires in COVID-19. Across the study: Sites across the United States, Italy and Spain contributed samples from acute and convalescent COVID-19. T cells, B-cell-depleted T cells, or PBMCs supplied cDNA or gDNA.

Germline lookup yields CDR1 MNHEY and CDR2 SVGAGI. The CDR3 consists of 12 residues. V lost 8 bases and J 2 bases, leaving 9 bases between the germline ends. The source is a man in his 70s with acute or convalescent COVID-19. Specimen: peripheral blood. This chain connects TRBV6-5 to TRBJ1-1; possible D gene TRBD1, 5 bases. The CDR3 spells CASQGRNTEAFF. CDR3 sequence (DNA): TGTGCCAGCCAGGGCAGAAACACTGAAGCTTTCTTT.